Below are 11 T cell receptor beta chains sequenced from a single sample in a study of T cells after yellow fever vaccination. TCRdb used MiXCR to reprocess the 5' RACE reads, holding one entry per CDR3 protein. The sample lists 510,000 or so distinct CDR3 sequences; 15% to 20% were seen once. Sequences were derived from PBMCs, sampled 15 days after the yellow fever booster vaccination. The receptors shown here come from a young man who received the YFV17D yellow fever vaccine.

V usage is TRBV5-5 and J usage is TRBJ2-5, with D possibly TRBD2 on 7 matching bases. The CDR3 is 18 amino acids. V was pared by 4 bases and J by 2 bases, with 24 bases between. The V gene's germline CDR1 is SGHKS and CDR2 YYEKEE (reference sequence). CDR3 DNA sequence: TGTGCCAGCAGCCTTTGGCTGGGGGCACTAGCGCCACAAGAGACCCAGTACTTC. This translates into CASSLWLGALAPQETQYF.

The V and J genes are TRBV10-3 and TRBJ2-7, with a weak D call TRBD2 (5 bases). With 7 bases removed from V and 3 bases from J, the gap between germline ends came to 13 bases. The CDR3 loop spans 13 amino acids. Germline V lookup: CDR1 ENHRY, CDR2 SYGVKD. The CDR3 here is CAIKPGSDYEQYF. CDR3 DNA: TGTGCCATCAAACCCGGTAGCGACTACGAGCAGTACTTC.

To note about this clonotype: The germline gene is not matched at one end of the junction; a read error may be the cause. The chain combines TRBV12-3 or TRBV12-4 with TRBJ2-7; 8 nucleotides agree with TRBD1. The CDR3 totals 15 residues. The CDR3 here is CASTAGQGGSSEQYF. CDR3 sequence (DNA): TGTGCCAGCACCGCCGGACAGGGCGGTTCCTCCGAGCAGTACTTC.

V gene TRBV7-2 combines with J gene TRBJ2-7; D not resolved. V dropped 8 bases and J dropped 7 bases, with 21 bases sitting between them. This CDR3 has 14 residues. Germline assignment: CDR1 SGHTA and CDR2 FQGNSA. DNA for the CDR3: TGTGCCAGCGGGTTTCCTAGAGGCTCCGGAGAGCAGTACTTC. Translation gives CASGFPRGSGEQYF.

This clonotype occurred a few times. The genes are TRBV5-1 and TRBJ2-7; D may match TRBD1 or TRBD2 (6 bases each). V dropped 6 bases and J dropped 5 bases, with 12 bases sitting between them. CDR3 length: 12 residues. The germline gives CDR1 SGHRS, CDR2 YFSETQ. CDR3 in DNA: TGCGCCAGCAAGGGCCGGGGGCACGAGCAGTACTTC. Protein product: CASKGRGHEQYF. Full variable domain (missing parts from reference TRBV5-1 and TRBJ2-7): KAGVTQTPRYLIKTRGQQVTLSCSPISGHRSVSWYQQTPGQGLQFLFEYFSETQRNKGNFPGRFSGRQFSNSRSEMNVSTLELGDSALYLCASKGRGHEQYFGPGTRLTVT.

This clonotype was observed a few times. This chain uses TRBV5-4 with TRBJ2-7, with D unresolved. Germline CDR1 and CDR2: SGHNT and YYREEE (reference sequence). This CDR3 spans 12 amino acids. The V end lost 3 bases, the J end lost 6 bases, and 10 bases lay between the germline ends. The CDR3 reads CASSYLDTEQYF. In DNA, the CDR3 is TGTGCCAGCAGCTACTTAGATACCGAGCAGTACTTC. Using reference TRBV5-4 and TRBJ2-7 for the parts outside the CDR3, the full variable domain is ETGVTQSPTHLIKTRGQQVTLRCSSQSGHNTVSWYQQALGQGPQFIFQYYREEENGRGNFPPRFSGLQFPNYSSELNVNALELDDSALYLCASSYLDTEQYFGPGTRLTVT.

The V call is TRBV9, the J call TRBJ2-7, with a possible D match to TRBD1 (6 bases). Germline loops: CDR1 SGDLS, CDR2 YYNGEE. CDR3 length equals 14 residues. Trimming shortened V by 3 bases and J by 0 bases, and 10 bases separated the two germline ends. CDR3: CASSARDNSYEQYF. The CDR3 coding sequence is TGTGCCAGCAGCGCCCGGGACAACTCCTACGAGCAGTACTTC.

V usage is TRBV7-8 and J usage is TRBJ2-5; D not resolved. Trimming removed 3 bases at V and 4 bases at J, with 15 bases between. CDR1 SGHVS and CDR2 FQNEAQ come from the germline V gene. This CDR3 contains 15 residues. As DNA, the CDR3 is TGTGCCAGCAGCTTGCGATTCTACTACGGAGAGACCCAGTACTTC. Protein: CASSLRFYYGETQYF.

The chain carries TRBV7-2 and TRBJ2-3; no clear D. Trimming shortened V by 2 bases and J by 6 bases, and 12 bases separated the two germline ends. The germline gives CDR1 SGHTA, CDR2 FQGNSA. The CDR3 loop spans 14 amino acids. The CDR3: CASSLRGVGDTQYF. The CDR3 DNA is TGTGCCAGCAGCTTAAGAGGCGTTGGTGATACGCAGTATTTT.

This clonotype has a handful of counts. The chain combines TRBV20-1 with TRBJ2-7, with TRBD1 matching over 11 bases. The CDR3 length is 13 residues. Trimming at V came to 1 base and at J to 6 bases, leaving 2 bases not matched to a gene. The V gene's germline CDR1 is DFQATT and CDR2 SNEGSKA (reference sequence). CDR3 bases: TGCAGTGCTAGAGGCGGGACAGGGGGCGAGCAGTACTTC. Translation gives CSARGGTGGEQYF.

This clonotype has only a few counts. This chain connects TRBV5-1 to TRBJ2-7; TRBD1 matches at 9 bases. This CDR3 has 14 amino acids. J was trimmed by 3 bases and V by 5 bases; bases with no gene match: 6. CDR1 and CDR2 from the germline V gene are SGHRS and YFSETQ. Here the CDR3 reads CASRGTGGVYEQYF. The CDR3 DNA reads TGCGCCAGCAGGGGTACAGGGGGCGTCTACGAGCAGTACTTC. Variable domain in full (rest from reference TRBV5-1 and TRBJ2-7): KAGVTQTPRYLIKTRGQQVTLSCSPISGHRSVSWYQQTPGQGLQFLFEYFSETQRNKGNFPGRFSGRQFSNSRSEMNVSTLELGDSALYLCASRGTGGVYEQYFGPGTRLTVT.